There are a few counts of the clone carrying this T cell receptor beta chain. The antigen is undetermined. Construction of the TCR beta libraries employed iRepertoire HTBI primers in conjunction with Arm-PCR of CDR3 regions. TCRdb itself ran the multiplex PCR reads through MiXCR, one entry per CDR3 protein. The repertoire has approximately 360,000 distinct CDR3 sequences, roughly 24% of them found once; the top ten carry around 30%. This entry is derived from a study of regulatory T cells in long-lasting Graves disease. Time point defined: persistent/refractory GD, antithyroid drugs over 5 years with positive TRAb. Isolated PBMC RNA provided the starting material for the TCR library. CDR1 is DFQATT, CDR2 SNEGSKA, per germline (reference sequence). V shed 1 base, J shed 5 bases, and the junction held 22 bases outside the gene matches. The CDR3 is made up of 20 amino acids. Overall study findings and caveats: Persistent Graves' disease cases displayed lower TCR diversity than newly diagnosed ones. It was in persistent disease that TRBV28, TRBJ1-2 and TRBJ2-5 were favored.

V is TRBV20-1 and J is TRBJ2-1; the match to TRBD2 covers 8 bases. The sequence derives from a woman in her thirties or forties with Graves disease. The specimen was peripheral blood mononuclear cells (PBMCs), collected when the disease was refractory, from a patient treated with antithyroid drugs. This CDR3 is CSARVRPGRMREALHNEQFF. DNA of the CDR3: TGCAGTGCTAGAGTAAGACCCGGGCGGATGCGGGAGGCCCTCCACAATGAGCAGTTCTTC.